This T cell receptor (beta chain) was sequenced during a study of blood T cells in healthy people across ages. Those donating, healthy Caucasian individuals from Russia, were aged about 6 to 100. Per sample, no less than 5 micrograms of total RNA were extracted. As regards this clonotype: The antigen remains undetermined. A junction boundary mismatches the germline segment, possibly from a read error.

Study-level points and caveats: Older age went with lower TCR beta diversity per million T cells, in a roughly linear way. Lack of knowledge of donor CMV status possibly confounded expanded clonotype changes.

The CDR3 covers 16 residues. Germline V gene lookup returns CDR1 MRHNA and CDR2 SNTAGT. Alongside a J-beta primer mix, a sample-barcoded 5' primer served in a second PCR lasting roughly 7 to 12 cycles. TCRdb redid the calling of the 5' RACE reads with MiXCR, one entry per CDR3 protein. The sample has around 1,500,000 distinct CDR3 sequences; about 40% are singletons. This clonotype originated in a woman between 18 and 29 years old in good health. Specimen: blood. This sequence joins TRBV6-4 and TRBJ2-5; 9 positions match TRBD1. For the CDR3, the DNA is TGTGCCTGCAGTGAGTCCCCGGGACAGGGAATCAATGATCAGTACTTC. Its protein is CACSESPGQGINDQYF.